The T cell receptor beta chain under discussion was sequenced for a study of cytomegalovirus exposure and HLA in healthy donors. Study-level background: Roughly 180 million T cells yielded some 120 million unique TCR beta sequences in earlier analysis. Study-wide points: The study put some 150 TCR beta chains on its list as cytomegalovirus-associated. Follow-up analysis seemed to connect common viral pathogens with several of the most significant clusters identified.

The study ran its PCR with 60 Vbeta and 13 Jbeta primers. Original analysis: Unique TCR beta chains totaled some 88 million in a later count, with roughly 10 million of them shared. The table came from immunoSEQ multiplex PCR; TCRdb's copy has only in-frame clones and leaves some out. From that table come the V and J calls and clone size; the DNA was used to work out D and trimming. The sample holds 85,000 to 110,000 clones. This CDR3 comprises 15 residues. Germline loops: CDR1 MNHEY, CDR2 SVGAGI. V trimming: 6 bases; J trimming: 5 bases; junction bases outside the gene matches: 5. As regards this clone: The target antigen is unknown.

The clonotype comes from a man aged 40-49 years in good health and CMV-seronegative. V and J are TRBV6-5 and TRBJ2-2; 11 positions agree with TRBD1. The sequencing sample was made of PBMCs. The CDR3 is CASSTRDRGTGELFF. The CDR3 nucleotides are TGTGCCAGCAGCACCCGGGACAGGGGGACCGGGGAGCTGTTTTTT.